In this sample, the clone carrying this TCR beta chain turned up a few times. CDR3 length: 14 residues. Per germline, CDR1 MNHNS and CDR2 SASEGT. With 4 bases removed from V and 3 bases from J, the gap between germline ends came to 10 bases. Every patient was untreated before thyroid surgery. The data derive from a study of metastatic and nonmetastatic thyroid tumors. Original processing notes: Researchers built a distant-metastasis classifier for papillary thyroid cancer that drew on CDR3 differences across clinicopathological groups. TCRdb used MiXCR to call clones anew from the PCR reads. TCRdb's processing, not the authors' own work, is the source of the V and J calls. The sample has approximately 5,800 clones, over 25% seen once.

This chain joins TRBV6-1 and TRBJ1-5; D uncertain. This clonotype was sampled from a female donor with papillary thyroid cancer or a benign thyroid nodule (not recorded which). Some clones in this sample may be carry-over from other donors' samples. The sample comprised adjacent normal tissue. For the CDR3, the DNA is TGTGCCAGCAGTGGACATGGATACAATCAGCCCCAGCATTTT. This encodes CASSGHGYNQPQHF.